These T cell receptor beta chains were read from a single sample in a study of cytomegalovirus exposure and HLA in healthy donors. The method was immunoSEQ multiplex PCR; TCRdb's version includes in-frame clones alone and lacks a portion of them. The data hold around 130,000 clones, with over 75% observed a single time. The sample consisted of PBMCs. The receptor source for this set is a woman aged 25-40 years in good health and CMV-seronegative. Both conserved end residues are part of each CDR3. Each record gives: J gene, clone size, V gene, D gene, CDR3 DNA, CDR3 protein. The D gene is left open where the match is weak. For some rows the clone size is stated as once, few or many, or as a class when expanded; others skip it.

j_gene: TRBJ2-5; abundance: NA; v_gene: TRBV29-1; d_gene: TRBD2; CDR3nt: TGCAGCGTTGGAAGCGGGGGGAACCAAGAGACCCAGTACTTC; CDR3aa: CSVGSGGNQETQYF
j_gene: TRBJ2-1; abundance: NA; v_gene: TRBV5-6; d_gene: NA; CDR3nt: TGTGCCAGCAGCTCTGGGAAGGGGAAAGGCTATGAGCAGTTCTTC; CDR3aa: CASSSGKGKGYEQFF
j_gene: TRBJ1-5; abundance: NA; v_gene: TRBV19; d_gene: NA; CDR3nt: TGTGCCAGTAGTATTGAGGATAGCAATCAGCCCCAGCATTTT; CDR3aa: CASSIEDSNQPQHF
j_gene: TRBJ2-3; abundance: NA; v_gene: TRBV9; d_gene: TRBD2; CDR3nt: TGTGCCAGCAGCGCAGGGACTAGCGGGGGGGTTGTCACAGATACGCAGTATTTT; CDR3aa: CASSAGTSGGVVTDTQYF
j_gene: TRBJ2-1; abundance: few; v_gene: TRBV19; d_gene: TRBD2; CDR3nt: TGTGCCAGTAGTTCAGGACTAGTTCAAGGTTTAGGGCAGTTCTTC; CDR3aa: CASSSGLVQGLGQFF
j_gene: TRBJ2-7; abundance: NA; v_gene: TRBV5-1; d_gene: TRBD1; CDR3nt: TGCGCCAGCAGCTCGGACAGGGGCTACGAGCAGTACTTC; CDR3aa: CASSSDRGYEQYF
j_gene: TRBJ1-1; abundance: NA; v_gene: TRBV27; d_gene: TRBD1; CDR3nt: TGTGCCAGCAGTCCCCGGACAGGCAGGAACACTGAAGCTTTCTTT; CDR3aa: CASSPRTGRNTEAFF
j_gene: TRBJ2-4; abundance: NA; v_gene: TRBV6-5; d_gene: NA; CDR3nt: TGTGCCAGCAGTGAGACTAGTGGCCACATTCAGTACTTC; CDR3aa: CASSETSGHIQYF
j_gene: TRBJ1-2; abundance: few; v_gene: TRBV5-6; d_gene: NA; CDR3nt: TGTGCCAGCAGCTTCGACAGTCTTTTATCCGATGGCTACACCTTC; CDR3aa: CASSFDSLLSDGYTF
j_gene: TRBJ2-1; abundance: NA; v_gene: TRBV11-2; d_gene: TRBD2; CDR3nt: TGTGCCAGCAGCTTAGCGGGGACTAACAATGAGCAGTTCTTC; CDR3aa: CASSLAGTNNEQFF
j_gene: TRBJ2-3; abundance: NA; v_gene: TRBV29-1; d_gene: NA; CDR3nt: TGCAGCGTTGAGACAGGTCATGGGGTCACAGATACGCAGTATTTT; CDR3aa: CSVETGHGVTDTQYF
j_gene: TRBJ1-1; abundance: NA; v_gene: TRBV5-1; d_gene: NA; CDR3nt: TGCGCCAGCAGCTTGAGCGGGACGGACACTGAAGCTTTCTTT; CDR3aa: CASSLSGTDTEAFF
j_gene: TRBJ2-7; abundance: NA; v_gene: TRBV29-1; d_gene: NA; CDR3nt: TGCAGCGTTGGAGAGGGGGGGGGCTACGAGCAGTACTTC; CDR3aa: CSVGEGGGYEQYF
j_gene: TRBJ1-5; abundance: NA; v_gene: TRBV18; d_gene: NA; CDR3nt: TGTGCCAGCTCACCCCCAGGGCAATTCAATCAGCCCCAGCATTTT; CDR3aa: CASSPPGQFNQPQHF
j_gene: TRBJ2-5; abundance: NA; v_gene: TRBV11-3; d_gene: TRBD2; CDR3nt: TGTGCCAGCAGCTTCGCTAGCGGGGGAGGAGAGACCCAGTACTTC; CDR3aa: CASSFASGGGETQYF
j_gene: TRBJ2-3; abundance: NA; v_gene: TRBV19; d_gene: NA; CDR3nt: TGTGCCAGTAGTCCGACAGGAGGTACAGATACGCAGTATTTT; CDR3aa: CASSPTGGTDTQYF
j_gene: TRBJ2-2; abundance: NA; v_gene: TRBV18; d_gene: TRBD2; CDR3nt: TGTGCCAGCTCACCGCAGACTAGCGGTGCCGGGGAGCTGTTTTTT; CDR3aa: CASSPQTSGAGELFF
j_gene: TRBJ1-3; abundance: NA; v_gene: TRBV4-1; d_gene: NA; CDR3nt: TGCGCCAGCAGCCCTCGGAGGAGCTCTGGAAACACCATATATTTT; CDR3aa: CASSPRRSSGNTIYF
j_gene: TRBJ2-5; abundance: NA; v_gene: TRBV19; d_gene: NA; CDR3nt: TGTGCCAGTAGGTTACAGGGCGCGGAGACCCAGTACTTC; CDR3aa: CASRLQGAETQYF
j_gene: TRBJ2-2; abundance: NA; v_gene: TRBV9; d_gene: NA; CDR3nt: TGTGCCAGCAGCGTAGTGGGCAGGGAAGTGGCCGGGGAGCTGTTTTTT; CDR3aa: CASSVVGREVAGELFF
j_gene: TRBJ2-3; abundance: NA; v_gene: TRBV5-6; d_gene: TRBD1; CDR3nt: TGTGCCAGCAACCCACAGGGGCCAGATACGCAGTATTTT; CDR3aa: CASNPQGPDTQYF
j_gene: TRBJ2-2; abundance: NA; v_gene: TRBV19; d_gene: NA; CDR3nt: TGTGCCAGTAGTTTTATTTCCGGGGAGCTGTTTTTT; CDR3aa: CASSFISGELFF